The 9 T cell receptor beta chains below all came from one sample that was sequenced in a study. MiXCR, applied by TCRdb to the 5' RACE reads, yields one record per CDR3 protein. Among 8,000 to 8,500 distinct CDR3 sequences listed, 68% were seen once. Sequencing was done on a sample of tumor-infiltrating naive CD4+ T cells sorted from the breast tumor. The subset denotes: naive CD4+ T cells, CD4+CD45RA+CD25-. The origin of the receptors is a female donor with breast cancer.

The V and J genes are TRBV5-1 and TRBJ2-5; D is perhaps TRBD1 or TRBD2 (6 bases each). The CDR3 covers 15 residues. Trimming took 2 bases from V and 1 from J, leaving 12 bases between them. Germline V gene sequence: CDR1 SGHRS, CDR2 YFSETQ. CDR3 residues: CASSFSGGPQETQYF. The CDR3 nucleotides read TGCGCCAGCAGCTTTTCCGGGGGCCCCCAAGAGACCCAGTACTTC.

This chain connects TRBV10-3 to TRBJ2-7; 8 bases align to TRBD2. The CDR3 spans 14 residues. Germline V CDR1 and CDR2: ENHRY, SYGVKD. V lost 0 bases and J lost 6; bases outside the gene matches: 4. The CDR3 sequence is CAISESTGGSEQYF. In DNA, the CDR3 is TGTGCCATCAGTGAGTCGACGGGAGGGTCCGAGCAGTACTTC.

This clonotype has a handful of counts. The V call is TRBV20-1, the J call TRBJ2-5; 8 nucleotides agree with TRBD2. Germline V gene sequence: CDR1 DFQATT, CDR2 SNEGSKA (reference sequence). Losses at the gene ends were 6 bases for V and 5 bases for J; bases not matched to a gene: 11. The length of the CDR3 is 14 residues. The CDR3 spells CSALSTSGEETQYF. CDR3 sequence (DNA): TGCAGTGCCTTAAGCACTAGCGGAGAGGAGACCCAGTACTTC.

This clonotype was picked up a small number of times. The chain has TRBV11-3 and TRBJ2-1; 10 positions match TRBD1. Trimming at V came to 0 bases and at J to 2 bases, leaving 1 base not matched to a gene. Germline V gives CDR1 SGHNT, CDR2 YENEEA. The CDR3 length is 16 residues. The CDR3 coding sequence is TGTGCCAGCAGCTTAGAGGGGACAGGGGCCTACAATGAGCAGTTCTTC. Translated: CASSLEGTGAYNEQFF.

The J gene is TRBJ2-1, the V gene TRBV7-3, with 7 bases aligning to TRBD1. This CDR3 has 14 amino acids. V lost 3 bases and J lost 6; bases outside the gene matches: 5. Germline CDR1 reads SGHTA; CDR2 reads FQGTGA. The CDR3 reads CASSLDRSRNEQFF. DNA of the CDR3: TGTGCCAGCAGCTTGGACAGGTCCCGCAATGAGCAGTTCTTC.

As for this clonotype: Here the CDR3 omits its conserved ending phenylalanine or tryptophan, so a read error is the likely source. It is unclear where the CDR3 begins or ends on the DNA, so no DNA is shown, and the CDR3 is as TCRdb lists it. This chain links TRBV5-1 with TRBJ1-1. Germline CDR1 reads SGHRS; CDR2 reads YFSETQ. The CDR3 is 14 amino acids in total, end residues counted. CDR3 amino acids: CASSPGWVGTEALL.

The chain uses TRBV27 and TRBJ1-5, with D possibly being TRBD1 (6 bases). The CDR3 sequence is 14 residues long. CDR1 MNHEY and CDR2 SMNVEV come from the germline V gene (reference sequence). The V end was cut by 2 bases, the J end by 6 bases, with 11 bases between. This CDR3 is CASSLRQGFQPQHF. CDR3 DNA sequence: TGTGCCAGCAGTTTACGGCAGGGGTTTCAGCCCCAGCATTTT.

This clonotype occurred a few times. The chain joins TRBV20-1 to TRBJ2-1; 11 bases align to TRBD1. The germline V gene encodes CDR1 DFQATT and CDR2 SNEGSKA (reference sequence). V shed 1 base, J shed 12 bases, and the junction held 14 bases outside the gene matches. The CDR3 has 16 amino acids. The DNA of the CDR3 is TGCAGTGCTAGAGTTACGGCGGGACAGGGGGGTAGTGCGCAGTTCTTC. Translation gives CSARVTAGQGGSAQFF.

This clonotype showed up just a few times. This chain connects TRBV7-8 to TRBJ2-7; 14 nucleotides line up with TRBD2. V dropped 4 bases and J dropped 2; count of bases not matched to a gene: 7. CDR3 size: 17 residues. Germline CDR1 is SGHVS and CDR2 is FQNEAQ. CDR3 DNA sequence: TGTGCCAGCAGCTCAGGGACTAGCGGGGGCCAACCCTACGAGCAGTACTTC. This sequence encodes CASSSGTSGGQPYEQYF.